These T cell receptor beta chains were read from a single sample in a study of vaccination effects on CD4 cells after COVID-19. Antigens of these TCRs are unknown. Assay used: immunoSEQ multiplex PCR; TCRdb lists only in-frame clones, some missing. There are fewer than 65,000 clones in the sample; about four fifths occur only once, and about 2.5% lies in the top ten. The sample consisted of CD4+ T cells from PBMCs cultured with HCoV-229E spike peptides, taken before COVID-19 vaccination. All receptors come from a human donor who received a COVID-19 vaccine. CDR3s include the opening cysteine and the closing phenylalanine or tryptophan. The D gene is left open where the match is weak. Rows give clone size only sometimes, using once, few, many, or a class for an expanded clone.

D	size	V	J	DNA	CDR3
.	.	TRBV6-2/TRBV6-3	TRBJ1-1	TGTGCCAGCAGTGCACGGGGGTTACTGAACACTGAAGCTTTCTTT	CASSARGLLNTEAFF
.	.	TRBV7-8	TRBJ2-2	TGTGCCAGCAGCTCCCGGTGGCAGGACACCGGGGAGCTGTTTTTT	CASSSRWQDTGELFF
TRBD1	.	TRBV5-1	TRBJ2-2	TGCGCCAGCAGCACGACAGGGGCCAGCACCGGGGAGCTGTTTTTT	CASSTTGASTGELFF
TRBD1	.	TRBV25-1	TRBJ2-2	TGTGCCAGCAGTGTTACAGGGGCCGGGGAGCTGTTTTTT	CASSVTGAGELFF
TRBD2	.	TRBV19	TRBJ2-2	TGTGCCAGTAGTACTTGGCTAGCGGGGAACACCGGGGAGCTGTTTTTT	CASSTWLAGNTGELFF
TRBD1	.	TRBV6-5	TRBJ1-6	TGTGCCAGCACCATAGGGACAGTATATAATTCACCCCTCCACTTT	CASTIGTVYNSPLHF
.	few	TRBV5-1	TRBJ1-2	TGCGCCAGCAGCTTGTCGCAGGGCGATGGCTACACCTTC	CASSLSQGDGYTF
.	.	TRBV6-1	TRBJ1-2	TGTGCCAGCAGTGCGATTCCCGACCGCTTCAACTATGGCTACACCTTC	CASSAIPDRFNYGYTF
TRBD2	few	TRBV14	TRBJ2-1	TGTGCCAGCAGCCAAGGAGGACTAGCGGGGGTCCGCCGTTTGGGTGATGAGCAGTTCTTC	CASSQGGLAGVRRLGDEQFF
TRBD1	.	TRBV6-1	TRBJ1-5	TGTGCCAGCAGTGAACGGGCCCAGGGGGCCGGCACCAATCAGCCCCAGCATTTT	CASSERAQGAGTNQPQHF
.	once	TRBV5-1	TRBJ2-2	TGCGCCAGCAGCTTGGATCCGGACCTAGACACCGGGGAGCTGTTTTTT	CASSLDPDLDTGELFF
.	.	TRBV7-2	TRBJ1-5	TGTGCCAGCAGCTTAGATAAGGTTCAGCCCCAGCATTTT	CASSLDKVQPQHF
.	.	TRBV30	TRBJ1-3	TGTGCCTGGACCCCAAGGGTAGCTAGGGACACCATATATTTT	CAWTPRVARDTIYF
.	.	TRBV6-5	TRBJ2-2	TGTGCCAGCAGTTTGCAGGGGTTGGCCGGGGAGCTGTTTTTT	CASSLQGLAGELFF
TRBD1	.	TRBV4-3	TRBJ2-6	TGCGCCAGCAGCCAAGATCGGACAGGCAACTCTGGGGCCAACGTCCTGACTTTC	CASSQDRTGNSGANVLTF
TRBD1	.	TRBV7-2	TRBJ1-2	TGTGCCAGCAGCTCGGACAGGGGGCCTAACTATGGCTACACCTTC	CASSSDRGPNYGYTF
.	.	TRBV3-1/TRBV3-2	TRBJ1-2	TGTGCCAGCAGCCAAACCGACAATGGCTACACCTTC	CASSQTDNGYTF
.	.	TRBV7-3	TRBJ2-3	TGTGCCAGCAGCTTAAGTGGGGCCTCACTAAGCACAGATACGCAGTATTTT	CASSLSGASLSTDTQYF
TRBD2	.	TRBV3-1/TRBV3-2	TRBJ2-3	TGTGCCAGCAGCCAAGAAAGGGAACTAGCGGGGGGGCATACAGATACGCAGTATTTT	CASSQERELAGGHTDTQYF
TRBD1	.	TRBV15	TRBJ1-5	TGTGCCACCAGGACAGGGTACAATCAGCCCCAGCATTTT	CATRTGYNQPQHF
.	.	TRBV5-1	TRBJ1-2	TGCGCCAGCAGCTTGGGCGGGGCGGCTGGCTACACCTTC	CASSLGGAAGYTF
TRBD1	.	TRBV2	TRBJ2-3	TGTGCCAGCAGTGACCGACAGGGGTGGACAGATACGCAGTATTTT	CASSDRQGWTDTQYF
.	.	TRBV2	TRBJ1-1	TGTGCCAGCAGGCTAATCGACGGGAACACTGAAGCTTTCTTT	CASRLIDGNTEAFF
TRBD2	.	TRBV25-1	TRBJ2-2	TGTGCCAGCAGGGGACTATACACCGGGGAGCTGTTTTTT	CASRGLYTGELFF
TRBD2	.	TRBV24-1	TRBJ2-5	TGTGCCACCAGTGACCCCGGACTAGCCCAAGAGACCCAGTACTTC	CATSDPGLAQETQYF
.	.	TRBV7-9	TRBJ2-5	TGTGCCAGCAGCTTAGAAGCCTGGGAGACCCAGTACTTC	CASSLEAWETQYF
.	few	TRBV5-1	TRBJ2-3	TGCGCCAGCAGCTTGGGAGTAGCAGATACGCAGTATTTT	CASSLGVADTQYF
.	.	TRBV15	TRBJ1-6	TGTGCCACCAGCAGAGATCCGGGACCCACATCACCCCTCCACTTT	CATSRDPGPTSPLHF
.	.	TRBV24-1	TRBJ2-3	TGTGCCACCAGTGATTTTGGCGGGGCCACAGATACGCAGTATTTT	CATSDFGGATDTQYF
.	.	TRBV19	TRBJ2-6	TGTGCCAGTAGTATAGTACGACTCGCCCTGACTGGGGCCAACGTCCTGACTTTC	CASSIVRLALTGANVLTF
.	.	TRBV28	TRBJ1-1	TGTGCCAGCAGTTTATACGGAATGAACACTGAAGCTTTCTTT	CASSLYGMNTEAFF
.	.	TRBV24-1	TRBJ2-5	TGTGCCACCAGTGTCGCGGGGCTGGAGACCCAGTACTTC	CATSVAGLETQYF
.	.	TRBV6-2/TRBV6-3	TRBJ1-6	TGTGCCAGCAGCCGCGGTGAGGGGTGGAATTCACCCCTCCACTTT	CASSRGEGWNSPLHF
TRBD1	once	TRBV6-2/TRBV6-3	TRBJ1-2	TGTGCCAGCAGTCTCCAGGGGGACTATGGCTACACCTTC	CASSLQGDYGYTF
.	.	TRBV24-1	TRBJ1-6	TGTGCCACCAGTGATCCATCCCCGGTCCGCTCCTATAATTCACCCCTCCACTTT	CATSDPSPVRSYNSPLHF
TRBD1	once	TRBV12-3/TRBV12-4	TRBJ1-1	TGTGCCAGCAGTTTACGGACAGGGCTTTTAGCTTTCTTT	CASSLRTGLLAFF
TRBD1	.	TRBV19	TRBJ1-4	TGTGCCAGTAGTCCCCGGACAGGGTTCGGCGGTGAAAAACTGTTTTTT	CASSPRTGFGGEKLFF
.	.	TRBV9	TRBJ1-6	TGTGCCAGCAGCCCGAACGCAGGGAATTCACCCCTCCACTTT	CASSPNAGNSPLHF
.	.	TRBV7-2	TRBJ1-3	TGTGCCAGCAGCCTGCAACTTATCGGGCTCTCTGGAAACACCATATATTTT	CASSLQLIGLSGNTIYF
TRBD1	.	TRBV2	TRBJ1-2	TGTGCCAGCAGTGAAGCGGGGATTAGGGACAGGCGGGGAAACTATGGCTACACCTTC	CASSEAGIRDRRGNYGYTF
TRBD1	.	TRBV7-2	TRBJ2-1	TGTGCCAGCAGCTTACAGGGGGCCACGTACAATGAGCAGTTCTTC	CASSLQGATYNEQFF
.	.	TRBV7-2	TRBJ1-1	TGTGCCAGCAGCTCATTCCAACAGGGAACTGAAGCTTTCTTT	CASSSFQQGTEAFF
.	.	TRBV18	TRBJ1-1	TGTGCCAGCTCACCACGACAGGAGGGCACTGAAGCTTTCTTT	CASSPRQEGTEAFF
.	.	TRBV5-8	TRBJ2-3	TGTGCCAGCCCAACCGACCCCATTAGGAAGTCCGCAGATACGCAGTATTTT	CASPTDPIRKSADTQYF
TRBD2	.	TRBV6-4	TRBJ2-5	TGTGCCAGCAGCGGATTGAGCGGGGGAAAGGGGGAGACCCAGTACTTC	CASSGLSGGKGETQYF
.	.	TRBV2	TRBJ1-4	TGTGCCAGCAAGTGGGCAGCAACCGATAATGAAAAACTGTTTTTT	CASKWAATDNEKLFF
TRBD1	.	TRBV3-1/TRBV3-2	TRBJ1-5	TGTGCCAGCAGCCAAGGTCAGGGGGCGAGACAGCCCCAGCATTTT	CASSQGQGARQPQHF
.	.	TRBV19	TRBJ2-6	TGTGCCAGTAGTACGAGGTCTGGGGCCAACGTCCTGACTTTC	CASSTRSGANVLTF
TRBD1	.	TRBV7-9	TRBJ2-1	TGTGCCAGCAGCCCCCGGGACAGGGCTCGGGAGCAGTTCTTC	CASSPRDRAREQFF
.	.	TRBV19	TRBJ2-5	TGTGCCAGTAGTTCGGGGCCAGGTCAATACCAAGAGACCCAGTACTTC	CASSSGPGQYQETQYF
TRBD1	.	TRBV28	TRBJ1-1	TGTGCCAGCAGTTTATATGCAGGGGGGTATCTGTTTGAAGGGAACACTGAAGCTTTCTTT	CASSLYAGGYLFEGNTEAFF
TRBD1	.	TRBV7-9	TRBJ1-4	TGTGCCAGCAGCCCGGGACAGGGAGGGGAAAAACTGTTTTTT	CASSPGQGGEKLFF
.	once	TRBV24-1	TRBJ2-1	TGTGCCACCAGTGATGCACGACAGCCCGATTACAATGAGCAGTTCTTC	CATSDARQPDYNEQFF